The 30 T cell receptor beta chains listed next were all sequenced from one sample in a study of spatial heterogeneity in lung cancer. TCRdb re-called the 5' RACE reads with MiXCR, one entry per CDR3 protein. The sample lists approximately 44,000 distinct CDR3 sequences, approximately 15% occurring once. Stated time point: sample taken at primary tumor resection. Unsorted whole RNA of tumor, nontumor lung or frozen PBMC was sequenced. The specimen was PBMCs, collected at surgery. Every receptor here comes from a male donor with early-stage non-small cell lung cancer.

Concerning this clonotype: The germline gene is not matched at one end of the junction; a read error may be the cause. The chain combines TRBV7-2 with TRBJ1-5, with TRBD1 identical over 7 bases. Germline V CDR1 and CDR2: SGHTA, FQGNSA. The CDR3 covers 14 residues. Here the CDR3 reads CASSLGDSSQPQHF. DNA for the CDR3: TGTGCCAGCAGCTTAGGGGACAGCAGTCAGCCCCAGCATTTT.

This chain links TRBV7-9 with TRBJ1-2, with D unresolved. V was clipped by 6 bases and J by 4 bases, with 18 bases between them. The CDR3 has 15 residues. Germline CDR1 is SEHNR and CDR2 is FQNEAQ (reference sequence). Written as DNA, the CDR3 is TGTGCCAGCAGTTATGCCACAGAGATGTTCTATGGCTACACCTTC. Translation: CASSYATEMFYGYTF.

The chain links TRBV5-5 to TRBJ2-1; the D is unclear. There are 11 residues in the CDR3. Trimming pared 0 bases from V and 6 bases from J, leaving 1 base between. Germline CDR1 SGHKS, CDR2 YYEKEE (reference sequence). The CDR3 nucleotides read TGTGCCAGCAGCTTGGGCAATGAGCAGTTCTTC. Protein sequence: CASSLGNEQFF.

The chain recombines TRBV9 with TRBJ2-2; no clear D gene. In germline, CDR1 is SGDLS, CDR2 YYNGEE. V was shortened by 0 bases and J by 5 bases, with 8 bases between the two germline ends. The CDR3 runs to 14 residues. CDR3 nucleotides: TGTGCCAGCAGCGTAGCGAGTAATACCGGGGAGCTGTTTTTT. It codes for CASSVASNTGELFF.

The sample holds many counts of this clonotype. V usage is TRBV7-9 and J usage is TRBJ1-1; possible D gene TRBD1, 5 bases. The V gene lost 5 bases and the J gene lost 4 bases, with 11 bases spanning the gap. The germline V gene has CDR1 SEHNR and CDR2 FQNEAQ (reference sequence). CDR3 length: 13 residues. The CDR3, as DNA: TGTGCCAGCAGCCAGGGTCATGGCACTGAAGCTTTCTTT. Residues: CASSQGHGTEAFF.

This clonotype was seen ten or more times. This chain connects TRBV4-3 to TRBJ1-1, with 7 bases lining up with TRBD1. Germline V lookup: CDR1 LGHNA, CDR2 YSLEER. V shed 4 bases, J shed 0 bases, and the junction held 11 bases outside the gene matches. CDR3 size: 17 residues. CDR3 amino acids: CASSPTTGSGLNTEAFF. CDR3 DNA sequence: TGCGCCAGCAGCCCCACGACAGGGAGCGGGCTGAACACTGAAGCTTTCTTT.

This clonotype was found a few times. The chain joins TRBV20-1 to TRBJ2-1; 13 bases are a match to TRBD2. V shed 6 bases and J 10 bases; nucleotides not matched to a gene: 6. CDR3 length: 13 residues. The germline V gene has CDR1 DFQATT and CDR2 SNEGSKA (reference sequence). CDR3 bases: TGCAGTGCGGGGACTAGCGGGACTGGGGAGCAGTTCTTC. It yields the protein CSAGTSGTGEQFF.

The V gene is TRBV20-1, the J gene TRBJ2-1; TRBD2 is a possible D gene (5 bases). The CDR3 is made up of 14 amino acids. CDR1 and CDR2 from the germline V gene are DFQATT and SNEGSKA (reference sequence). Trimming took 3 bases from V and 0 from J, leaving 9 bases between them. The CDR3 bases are TGCAGTGCTAGGAGGGAAGGCTCCTACAATGAGCAGTTCTTC. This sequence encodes CSARREGSYNEQFF.

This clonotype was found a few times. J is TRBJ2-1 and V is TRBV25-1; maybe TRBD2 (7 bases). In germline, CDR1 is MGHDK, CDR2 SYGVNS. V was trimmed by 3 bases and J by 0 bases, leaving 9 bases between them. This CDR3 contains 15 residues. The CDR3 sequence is CASSEGGGSYNEQFF. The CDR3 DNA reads TGTGCCAGCAGTGAGGGAGGGGGCTCCTACAATGAGCAGTTCTTC.

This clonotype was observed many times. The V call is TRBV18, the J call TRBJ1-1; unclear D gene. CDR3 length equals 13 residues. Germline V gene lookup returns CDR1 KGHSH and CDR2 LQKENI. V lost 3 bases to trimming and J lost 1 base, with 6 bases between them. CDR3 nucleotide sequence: TGTGCCAGCTCACCTGGCAGGAACACTGAAGCTTTCTTT. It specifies CASSPGRNTEAFF. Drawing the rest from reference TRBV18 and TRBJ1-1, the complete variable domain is NAGVMQNPRHLVRRRGQEARLRCSPMKGHSHVYWYRQLPEEGLKFMVYLQKENIIDESGMPKERFSAEFPKEGPSILRIQQVVRGDSAAYFCASSPGRNTEAFFGQGTRLTVV.

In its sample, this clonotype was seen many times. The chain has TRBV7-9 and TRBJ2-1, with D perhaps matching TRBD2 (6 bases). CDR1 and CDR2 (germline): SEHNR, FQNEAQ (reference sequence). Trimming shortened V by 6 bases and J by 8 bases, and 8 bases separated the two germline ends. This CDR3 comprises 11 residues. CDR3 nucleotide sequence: TGTGCCAGCAGGGCGGGGCATGAGCAGTTCTTC. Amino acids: CASRAGHEQFF.

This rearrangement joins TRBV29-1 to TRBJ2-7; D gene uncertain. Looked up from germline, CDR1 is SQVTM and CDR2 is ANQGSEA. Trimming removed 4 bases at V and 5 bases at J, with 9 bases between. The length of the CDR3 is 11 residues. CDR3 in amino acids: CSVASGDEQYF. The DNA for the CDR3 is TGCAGCGTTGCATCAGGTGACGAGCAGTACTTC.

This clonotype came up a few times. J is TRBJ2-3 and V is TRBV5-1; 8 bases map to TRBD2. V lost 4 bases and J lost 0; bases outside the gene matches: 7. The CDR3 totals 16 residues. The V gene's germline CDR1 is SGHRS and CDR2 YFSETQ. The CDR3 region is CASSPGASGSTDTQYF. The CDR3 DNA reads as TGCGCCAGCAGCCCTGGGGCTAGCGGGAGCACAGATACGCAGTATTTT.

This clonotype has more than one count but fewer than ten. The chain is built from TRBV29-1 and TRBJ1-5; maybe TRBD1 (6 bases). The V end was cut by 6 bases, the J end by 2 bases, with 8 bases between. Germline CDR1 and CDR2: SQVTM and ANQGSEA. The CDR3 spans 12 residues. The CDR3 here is CSVSGGNQPQHF. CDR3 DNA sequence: TGCAGCGTGTCAGGGGGCAATCAGCCCCAGCATTTT. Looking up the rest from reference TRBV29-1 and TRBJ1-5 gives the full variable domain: SAVISQKPSRDICQRGTSLTIQCQVDSQVTMMFWYRQQPGQSLTLIATANQGSEATYESGFVIDKFPISRPNLTFSTLTVSNMSPEDSSIYLCSVSGGNQPQHFGDGTRLSIL.

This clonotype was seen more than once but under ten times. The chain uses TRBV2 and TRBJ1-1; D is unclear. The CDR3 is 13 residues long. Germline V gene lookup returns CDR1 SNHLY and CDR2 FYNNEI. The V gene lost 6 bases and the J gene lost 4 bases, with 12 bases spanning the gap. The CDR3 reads CASSAEGGTEAFF. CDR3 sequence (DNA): TGTGCCAGCAGCGCGGAGGGAGGCACTGAAGCTTTCTTT.

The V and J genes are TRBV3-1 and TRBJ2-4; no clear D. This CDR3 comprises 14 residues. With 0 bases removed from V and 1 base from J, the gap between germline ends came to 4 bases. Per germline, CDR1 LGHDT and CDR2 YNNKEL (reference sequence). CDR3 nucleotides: TGTGCCAGCAGCCAAGATGCGGCCAAAAACATTCAGTACTTC. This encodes CASSQDAAKNIQYF.

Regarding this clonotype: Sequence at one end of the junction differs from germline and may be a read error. The CDR3 loop is CVSLRVSGNTIYF. CDR3 DNA sequence: TGTGTCAGCCTACGGGTTTCCGGAAACACCATATATTTT. V usage is TRBV28 and J usage is TRBJ1-3; no definite D call. From germline, CDR1 is MDHEN and CDR2 SYDVKM. The CDR3 runs 13 residues.

CDR3 nucleotide sequence: TGTGCCAGCAGCCCCAGGGCCGGGGTTGCCAAAAACATTCAGTACTTC. Its protein is CASSPRAGVAKNIQYF. The chain carries TRBV7-2 and TRBJ2-4; D tentatively reads TRBD1 or TRBD2 (5 bases each). The CDR3 totals 16 residues. V lost 5 bases, J lost 1 base, and 15 bases lay in between. The V gene's germline CDR1 is SGHTA and CDR2 FQGNSA.

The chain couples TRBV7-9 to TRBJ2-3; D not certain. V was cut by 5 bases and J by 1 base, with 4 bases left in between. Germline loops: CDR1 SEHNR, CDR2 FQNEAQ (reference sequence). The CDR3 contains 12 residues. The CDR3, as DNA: TGTGCCAGCAGCCAGCGCACAGATACGCAGTATTTT. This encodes CASSQRTDTQYF.

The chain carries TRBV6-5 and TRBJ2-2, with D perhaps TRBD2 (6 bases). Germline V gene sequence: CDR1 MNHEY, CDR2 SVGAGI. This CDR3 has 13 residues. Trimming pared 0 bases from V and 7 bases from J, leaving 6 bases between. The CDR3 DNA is TGTGCCAGCAGTTACTCGGGGGGCGGGGAGCTGTTTTTT. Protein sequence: CASSYSGGGELFF.

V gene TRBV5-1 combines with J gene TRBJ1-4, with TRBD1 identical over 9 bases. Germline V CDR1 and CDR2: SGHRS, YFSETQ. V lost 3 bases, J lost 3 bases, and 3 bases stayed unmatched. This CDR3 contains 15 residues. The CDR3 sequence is CASSSQGAPNEKLFF. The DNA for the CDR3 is TGCGCCAGCAGCTCACAGGGGGCCCCTAATGAAAAACTGTTTTTT.

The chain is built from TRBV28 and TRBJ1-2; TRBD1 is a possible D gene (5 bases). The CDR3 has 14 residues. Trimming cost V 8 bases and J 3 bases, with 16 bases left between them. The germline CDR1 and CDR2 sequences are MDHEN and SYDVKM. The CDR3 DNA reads TGTGCCAGCTCACTGGGGGGTGAAGACTATGGCTACACCTTC. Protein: CASSLGGEDYGYTF.

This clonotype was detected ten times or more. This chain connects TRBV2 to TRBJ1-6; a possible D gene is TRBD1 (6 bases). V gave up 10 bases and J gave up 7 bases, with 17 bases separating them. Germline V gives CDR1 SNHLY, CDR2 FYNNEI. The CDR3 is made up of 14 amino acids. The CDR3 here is CATRGGGMNSPLHF. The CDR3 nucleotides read TGTGCCACCCGAGGAGGGGGGATGAATTCACCCCTCCACTTT.

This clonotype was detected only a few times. CDR3 protein: CSVEIAGGGEQYF. In DNA form, the CDR3 reads TGCAGCGTTGAAATCGCGGGAGGTGGCGAGCAGTACTTC. J is TRBJ2-7 and V is TRBV29-1; TRBD2 aligns across 8 bases. Germline trimming cut 2 bases from V and 6 bases from J; bases unmatched to any gene: 6. CDR3 size: 13 residues. Germline CDR1 SQVTM, CDR2 ANQGSEA.

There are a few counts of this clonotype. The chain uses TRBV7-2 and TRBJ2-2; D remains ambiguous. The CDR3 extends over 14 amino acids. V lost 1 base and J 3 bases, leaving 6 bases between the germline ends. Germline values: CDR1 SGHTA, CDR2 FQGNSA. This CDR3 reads CASSLGHYTGELFF. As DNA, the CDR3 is TGTGCCAGCAGCTTAGGACATTACACCGGGGAGCTGTTTTTT.

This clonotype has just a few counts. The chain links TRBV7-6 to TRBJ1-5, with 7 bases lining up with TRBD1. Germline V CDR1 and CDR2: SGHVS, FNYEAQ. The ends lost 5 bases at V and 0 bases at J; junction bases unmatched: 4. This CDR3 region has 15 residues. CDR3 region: CASSKGTDSNQPQHF. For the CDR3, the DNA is TGTGCCAGCAGCAAAGGGACAGATAGCAATCAGCCCCAGCATTTT.

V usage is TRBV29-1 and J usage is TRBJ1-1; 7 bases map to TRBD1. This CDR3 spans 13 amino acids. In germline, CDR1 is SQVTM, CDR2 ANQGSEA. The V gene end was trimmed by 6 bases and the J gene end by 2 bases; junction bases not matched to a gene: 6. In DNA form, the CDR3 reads TGCAGCGTGGGACAGCAGAACAACACTGAAGCTTTCTTT. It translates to CSVGQQNNTEAFF.

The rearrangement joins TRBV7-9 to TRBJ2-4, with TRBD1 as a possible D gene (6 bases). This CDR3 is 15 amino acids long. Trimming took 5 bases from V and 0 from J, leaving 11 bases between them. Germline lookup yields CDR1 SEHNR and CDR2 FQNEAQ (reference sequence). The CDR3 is CASSQGHLAKNIQYF. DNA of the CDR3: TGTGCCAGCAGCCAGGGACATTTAGCCAAAAACATTCAGTACTTC.

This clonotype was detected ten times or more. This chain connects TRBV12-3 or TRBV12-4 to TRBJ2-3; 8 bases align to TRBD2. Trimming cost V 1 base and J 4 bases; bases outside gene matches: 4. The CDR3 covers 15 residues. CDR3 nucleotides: TGTGCCAGCAGTTTAGGAAGCGGGAGCTCAGATACGCAGTATTTT. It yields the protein CASSLGSGSSDTQYF.

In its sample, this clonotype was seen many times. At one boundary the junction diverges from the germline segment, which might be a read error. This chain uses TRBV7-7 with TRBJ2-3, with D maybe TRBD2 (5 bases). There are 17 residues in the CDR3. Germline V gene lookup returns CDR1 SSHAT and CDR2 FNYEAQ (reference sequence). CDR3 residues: CASSPRMLAAPTDTQYF. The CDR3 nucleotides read TGTGCTAGCAGCCCAAGGATGCTAGCCGCCCCCACAGATACGCAGTATTTT.